Below, 22 T cell receptor beta chains from the same sample are listed, as sequenced in a study of beta chain features in type 1 diabetes. Expressed TCRB transcripts were sequenced after all isolated RNA was converted to cDNA. Sequenced by immunoSEQ multiplex PCR; TCRdb stores in-frame clones only, minus some. This table holds a few hundred thousand clones, approximately 11% found once. The sequencing sample was made of naive CD4+ T cells from blood. The source of these receptors is a woman in her 30s in good health.

A few counts support this clone. V and J are TRBV5-1 and TRBJ2-3, with D perhaps matching TRBD1 (5 bases). Trimming left V 0 bases short and J 4 bases short, with 9 bases between. The CDR3 is made up of 14 amino acids. Germline CDR1 SGHRS, CDR2 YFSETQ. CDR3 residues: CASSLDQGSDTQYF. DNA of the CDR3: TGCGCCAGCAGCTTGGATCAGGGTTCAGATACGCAGTATTTT.

This clone was seen more than once but under ten times. The rearrangement joins TRBV28 to TRBJ1-5; 7 bases fit TRBD1. The CDR3 runs 14 residues. The J segment lost 3 bases and the V segment lost 8 bases, leaving 7 bases of the junction unmatched. Germline lookup yields CDR1 MDHEN and CDR2 SYDVKM. The CDR3 DNA follows: TGTGCCAGCCGGTCGGGACAGCTCAATCAGCCCCAGCATTTT. Translation gives CASRSGQLNQPQHF.

V gene TRBV7-3 combines with J gene TRBJ1-1; TRBD1 might be the D (6 bases). The germline gives CDR1 SGHTA, CDR2 FQGTGA. This CDR3 is built from 14 residues. Between the trimmed V and J ends, which lost 5 bases and 4 bases, there was a span of 14 bases. CDR3 sequence: CASSVGGPITEAFF. The CDR3 nucleotides read TGTGCCAGCAGCGTTGGGGGCCCTATCACTGAAGCTTTCTTT. Complete variable domain (other parts from reference TRBV7-3 and TRBJ1-1): GAGVSQTPSNKVTEKGKYVELRCDPISGHTALYWYRQSLGQGPEFLIYFQGTGAADDSGLPNDRFFAVRPEGSVSTLKIQRTERGDSAVYLCASSVGGPITEAFFGQGTRLTVV.

This clone was picked up a small number of times. The V and J genes are TRBV28 and TRBJ2-7; TRBD1 matches at 9 bases. This CDR3 contains 12 residues. Germline loops: CDR1 MDHEN, CDR2 SYDVKM. V shed 8 bases, J shed 2 bases, and the junction held 1 base outside the gene matches. CDR3 protein: CASGTGPYEQYF. The CDR3 DNA follows: TGTGCCAGCGGGACAGGGCCCTACGAGCAGTACTTC.

In its sample, this clone was seen a few times. The chain employs TRBV28 and TRBJ2-3; tentatively, D is TRBD2 (6 bases). CDR1 MDHEN and CDR2 SYDVKM come from the germline V gene. The CDR3 has 15 residues. The germline V and J ends were trimmed by 4 bases and 2 bases, with 13 bases remaining between them. Here the CDR3 reads CASSSGTDYTDTQYF. The CDR3 nucleotides are TGTGCCAGCAGTTCCGGGACGGACTACACAGATACGCAGTATTTT.

The rearrangement links TRBV30 to TRBJ2-2; 7 nucleotides line up with TRBD1. The V and J ends lost 1 base and 6 bases, in that order; junction bases with no gene match: 5. Germline V CDR1 and CDR2: GTSNPN, SVGIG (reference sequence). CDR3 size: 14 residues. Here the CDR3 DNA reads TGTGCCTGGAGTGACAGGGGTGGGGCCGGGGAGCTGTTTTTT. This sequence encodes CAWSDRGGAGELFF.

This clone was recorded a few times. This chain joins TRBV2 and TRBJ2-5; D remains unclear. The germline V gene encodes CDR1 SNHLY and CDR2 FYNNEI. The ends were cut back, 6 bases at V and 2 bases at J, with 4 bases in the middle. The CDR3 contains 11 residues. The DNA for the CDR3 is TGTGCCAGCAGACAGCAAGAGACCCAGTACTTC. This translates into CASRQQETQYF.

V gene TRBV19 combines with J gene TRBJ2-5; possible D gene TRBD2, 6 bases. Germline V lookup: CDR1 LNHDA, CDR2 SQIVND (reference sequence). V dropped 7 bases and J dropped 0 bases, with 21 bases sitting between them. The CDR3 sequence is 17 residues long. The CDR3 nucleotides read TGTGCCAGTACCCCGGGAGTAGCGGATCTAAACCAAGAGACCCAGTACTTC. Translated, it gives CASTPGVADLNQETQYF.

This clone was observed a handful of times. The chain recombines TRBV7-9 with TRBJ2-7; the match to TRBD2 covers 13 bases. CDR1 SEHNR and CDR2 FQNEAQ come from the germline V gene (reference sequence). The CDR3 runs to 17 residues. V gave up 5 bases and J gave up 5 bases; unmatched junction bases: 12. CDR3 protein: CASSPSWTSGSPNEQYF. The DNA of the CDR3 is TGTGCCAGCAGCCCCTCCTGGACTAGCGGGAGCCCCAACGAGCAGTACTTC.

The rearrangement joins TRBV4-3 to TRBJ2-3; 7 positions match TRBD1. V shed 3 bases, J shed 0 bases, and the junction held 6 bases outside the gene matches. This CDR3 region has 16 residues. Germline CDR1 and CDR2: LGHNA and YSLEER. In DNA form, the CDR3 reads TGCGCCAGCAGCCAGGGGACAGTTGGTAGCACAGATACGCAGTATTTT. Its protein product is CASSQGTVGSTDTQYF.

V gene TRBV7-3 combines with J gene TRBJ1-2; possibly TRBD1 for D (6 bases). Trimming cost V 5 bases and J 4 bases, with 17 bases left between them. CDR3 length: 15 amino acids. Germline CDR1 reads SGHTA; CDR2 reads FQGTGA. CDR3 residues: CASSTSVGGAYGYTF. The CDR3 DNA follows: TGTGCCAGCAGCACCTCGGTAGGGGGGGCCTATGGCTACACCTTC.

V usage is TRBV7-9 and J usage is TRBJ2-5; TRBD1 might be the D (6 bases). V lost 6 bases, J lost 6 bases, and 14 bases lay in between. The CDR3 covers 13 residues. The germline CDR1 and CDR2 sequences are SEHNR and FQNEAQ (reference sequence). CDR3 DNA: TGTGCCAGCAGGGCAACAGGGCCGCAGACCCAGTACTTC. Its protein is CASRATGPQTQYF.

This chain links TRBV9 with TRBJ1-6, with D maybe TRBD1 (6 bases). Germline CDR1 and CDR2: SGDLS and YYNGEE. The CDR3 extends over 16 amino acids. With 0 bases removed from V and 7 bases from J, the gap between germline ends came to 14 bases. The CDR3 DNA follows: TGTGCCAGCAGCGTAGCGGTGGGGCAGGGGAATTCACCCCTCCACTTT. Its protein is CASSVAVGQGNSPLHF.

This clone has a handful of counts. The V gene is TRBV30, the J gene TRBJ2-2; TRBD1 might be the D (6 bases). This CDR3 contains 17 residues. The germline V gene encodes CDR1 GTSNPN and CDR2 SVGIG (reference sequence). V lost 1 base and J lost 4, with 19 bases in between. The CDR3 is CAWSAGAIGSVTGELFF. CDR3 sequence (DNA): TGTGCCTGGAGTGCAGGGGCTATCGGCTCGGTCACCGGGGAGCTGTTTTTT.

This clone was picked up a small number of times. The gene calls are TRBV7-2 and TRBJ2-2, with D possibly matching TRBD2 (7 bases). V gave up 5 bases and J gave up 4 bases, with 17 bases separating them. CDR3 length: 16 amino acids. Germline V gene sequence: CDR1 SGHTA, CDR2 FQGNSA. The CDR3 sequence is CASSLKGGGRTGELFF. The CDR3 DNA reads as TGTGCCAGCAGCCTAAAGGGGGGAGGGCGCACCGGGGAGCTGTTTTTT.

J is TRBJ2-3 and V is TRBV4-2; maybe TRBD2 (5 bases). Looked up from germline, CDR1 is LGHNA and CDR2 is YNFKEQ. Trimming shortened V by 0 bases and J by 3 bases, and 13 bases separated the two germline ends. The CDR3 is 16 amino acids. The CDR3 DNA is TGTGCCAGCAGCCAAGATGCGGATCCGGGGACAGATACGCAGTATTTT. Translated, it gives CASSQDADPGTDTQYF.

The V call is TRBV6-5, the J call TRBJ2-7; tentative D call: TRBD1 (5 bases). Looked up from germline, CDR1 is MNHEY and CDR2 is SVGAGI. V was cut by 6 bases and J by 3 bases, with 9 bases left in between. The CDR3 has 12 amino acids. The CDR3 nucleotides are TGTGCCAGCAGCATCGACAGCTACGAGCAGTACTTC. Its protein is CASSIDSYEQYF.

As concerns this clone: A read error may produce the germline difference seen at one junction end. DNA for the CDR3: TGTGCCAGCCGTTTTTCTGGGGGGGGATGGGAGTTCTTC. It codes for CASRFSGGGWEFF. The V and J genes are TRBV28 and TRBJ2-1; TRBD2 agrees at 7 bases. CDR1 MDHEN and CDR2 SYDVKM come from the germline V gene. The CDR3 has 13 residues.

V usage is TRBV28 and J usage is TRBJ2-1; TRBD2 matches 13 bases. The junction had 10 bases not matched to a gene; V was cut back by 4 bases and J by 7 bases. Per the germline V gene, CDR1 is MDHEN and CDR2 is SYDVKM. The CDR3 length is 17 residues. The CDR3 loop is CASSSRRLAGGVNEQFF. Written as DNA, the CDR3 is TGTGCCAGCAGTTCCCGTCGACTAGCGGGAGGCGTGAATGAGCAGTTCTTC.

This sequence joins TRBV7-2 and TRBJ2-7, with 7 bases fitting TRBD2. Germline loops: CDR1 SGHTA, CDR2 FQGNSA. The junction had 12 bases not matched to a gene; V was cut back by 2 bases and J by 5 bases. The CDR3 is made up of 16 amino acids. CDR3 sequence: CASSLRSVAGPHEQYF. The CDR3 DNA reads TGTGCCAGCAGCTTAAGATCGGTAGCGGGCCCTCACGAGCAGTACTTC.

The rearrangement links TRBV18 to TRBJ1-5, with D possibly matching TRBD1 (5 bases). CDR1 and CDR2 from the germline V gene are KGHSH and LQKENI. The CDR3 consists of 16 residues. Deletions cut 3 bases from V and 2 bases from J, with 14 bases between. The DNA for the CDR3 is TGTGCCAGCTCACCTACCGCAGGGTTCCGCAATCAGCCCCAGCATTTT. This translates into CASSPTAGFRNQPQHF.

This clone has just a few counts. The V gene is TRBV15, the J gene TRBJ2-1, with a tentative D call TRBD1 (5 bases). This CDR3 comprises 14 residues. From germline, CDR1 is LNHNV and CDR2 YYDKDF (reference sequence). The V end was cut by 5 bases, the J end by 3 bases, with 11 bases between. CDR3 coding DNA: TGTGCCACCAGCGCTGGACACCACTACAATGAGCAGTTCTTC. It specifies CATSAGHHYNEQFF. The whole variable domain, filled in from reference TRBV15 and TRBJ2-1, reads DAMVIQNPRYQVTQFGKPVTLSCSQTLNHNVMYWYQQKSSQAPKLLFHYYDKDFNNEADTPDNFQSRRPNTSFCFLDIRSPGLGDTAMYLCATSAGHHYNEQFFGPGTRLTVL.